This T cell receptor beta chain was captured in a study of control samples from healthy donors and cancer patients. Assay used: immunoSEQ multiplex PCR; TCRdb lists only in-frame clones, some missing. The sample contains roughly 400,000 clones, roughly 90% of which appear only once. The germline V and J ends were trimmed by 4 bases and 0 bases, with 12 bases remaining between them. Germline loops: CDR1 KGHDR, CDR2 SFDVKD. CDR3 length equals 16 residues. The TCR originated in a man in his forties or fifties with head and neck cancer. Sequenced material: PBMCs. The chain has TRBV24-1 and TRBJ2-1; D is unresolved. The CDR3 sequence is CATSDPGSSSYNEQFF. CDR3 in DNA: TGTGCCACCAGTGACCCAGGCAGTAGCTCCTACAATGAGCAGTTCTTC.